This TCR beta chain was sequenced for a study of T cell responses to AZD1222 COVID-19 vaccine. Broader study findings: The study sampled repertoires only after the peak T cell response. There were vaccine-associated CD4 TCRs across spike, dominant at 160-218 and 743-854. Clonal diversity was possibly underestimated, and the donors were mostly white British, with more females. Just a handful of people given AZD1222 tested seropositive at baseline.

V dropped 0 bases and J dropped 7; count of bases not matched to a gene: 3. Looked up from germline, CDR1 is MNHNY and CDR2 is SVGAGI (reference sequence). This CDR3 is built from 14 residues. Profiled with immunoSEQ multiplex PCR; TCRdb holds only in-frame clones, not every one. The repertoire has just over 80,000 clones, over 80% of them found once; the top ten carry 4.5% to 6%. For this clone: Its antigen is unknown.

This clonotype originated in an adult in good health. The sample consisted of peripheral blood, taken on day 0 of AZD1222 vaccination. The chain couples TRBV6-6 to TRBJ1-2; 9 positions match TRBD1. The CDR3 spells CASSYSPTGGGYTF. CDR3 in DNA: TGTGCCAGCAGTTACTCCCCGACAGGGGGTGGCTACACCTTC.